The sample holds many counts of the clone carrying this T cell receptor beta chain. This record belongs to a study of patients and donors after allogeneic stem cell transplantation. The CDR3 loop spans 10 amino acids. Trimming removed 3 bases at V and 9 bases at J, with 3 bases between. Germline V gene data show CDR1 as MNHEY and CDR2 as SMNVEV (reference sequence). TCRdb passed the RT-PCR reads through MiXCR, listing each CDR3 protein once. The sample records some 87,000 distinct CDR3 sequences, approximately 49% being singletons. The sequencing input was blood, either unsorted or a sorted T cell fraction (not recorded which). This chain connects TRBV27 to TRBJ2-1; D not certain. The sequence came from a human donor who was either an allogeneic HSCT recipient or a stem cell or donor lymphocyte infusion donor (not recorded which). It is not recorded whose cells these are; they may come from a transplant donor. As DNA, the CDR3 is TGTGCCAGCAGTTTGGGTGAGCAGTTCTTC. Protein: CASSLGEQFF.